The next 29 T cell receptor beta chains were all read from a single sample in a study of T cells in Graves' hyperthyroidism and ophthalmopathy. Amplification of TCR beta CDR3 regions used RNA as the template. TCR CDR3 regions were first amplified by RT-PCR with HTBI primers. TCRdb passed the multiplex PCR reads through MiXCR, listing each CDR3 protein once. The table includes 300,000 to 450,000 distinct CDR3 sequences, about 15% detected once. The specimen was blood. The receptors come from a woman aged 18 to 35 with Graves' hyperthyroidism that later progressed to Graves' ophthalmopathy.

The rearrangement uses TRBV19 and TRBJ2-7; the match to TRBD2 covers 7 bases. Losses at the gene ends were 1 base for V and 6 bases for J; bases not matched to a gene: 6. Germline values: CDR1 LNHDA, CDR2 SQIVND (reference sequence). The CDR3 sequence is 14 residues long. The CDR3 region is CASSIVAGDREQYF. CDR3 sequence (DNA): TGTGCCAGTAGTATAGTTGCGGGAGATCGCGAGCAGTACTTC.

This clonotype showed up many times. This sequence joins TRBV2 and TRBJ2-7; D possibly corresponds to TRBD2 (5 bases). The CDR3 runs to 15 residues. V lost 6 bases to trimming and J lost 0 bases, with 15 bases between them. The V gene's germline CDR1 is SNHLY and CDR2 FYNNEI. The CDR3 here is CASSPGTGPSYEQYF. The CDR3 region has the DNA TGTGCCAGCAGCCCGGGAACTGGGCCCTCCTACGAGCAGTACTTC. The full variable domain, completed using reference TRBV2 and TRBJ2-7, is EPEVTQTPSHQVTQMGQEVILRCVPISNHLYFYWYRQILGQKVEFLVSFYNNEISEKSEIFDDQFSVERPDGSNFTLKIRSTKLEDSAMYFCASSPGTGPSYEQYFGPGTRLTVT.

At least ten counts were recorded for this clonotype. This chain connects TRBV27 to TRBJ2-3, with D possibly being TRBD2 (6 bases). Trimming took off 7 bases at V and 1 base at J, with 15 bases between the two ends. Germline assignment: CDR1 MNHEY and CDR2 SMNVEV (reference sequence). The CDR3 is made up of 15 amino acids. CDR3 in DNA: TGTGCCAGCACCGGGCCCGGGAGCCGCACAGATACGCAGTATTTT. It codes for CASTGPGSRTDTQYF.

The rearrangement joins TRBV6-1 to TRBJ2-2, with 9 bases matching TRBD2. The germline CDR1 and CDR2 sequences are MNHNS and SASEGT. The V and J ends lost 10 bases and 2 bases, in that order; junction bases with no gene match: 11. There are 16 residues in the CDR3. The CDR3 reads CATKTNSGSNTGELFF. The CDR3 bases are TGTGCCACCAAGACCAATAGCGGGAGTAACACCGGGGAGCTGTTTTTT.

This clonotype appeared a few times. The V call is TRBV28, the J call TRBJ1-3; D is perhaps TRBD1 (5 bases). CDR1 MDHEN and CDR2 SYDVKM come from the germline V gene. The length of the CDR3 is 16 residues. Between the trimmed V and J ends, which lost 6 bases and 0 bases, there was a span of 15 bases. CDR3 in amino acids: CASSPGTVSSGNTIYF. The CDR3 DNA follows: TGTGCCAGCAGCCCCGGGACCGTGAGCTCTGGAAACACCATATATTTT.

The chain uses TRBV12-3 or TRBV12-4 and TRBJ1-5, with TRBD1 matching over 9 bases. Trimming removed 6 bases from V and 9 bases from J; junction bases left unmatched: 6. The CDR3 is made up of 13 amino acids. The CDR3 sequence: CASRGQGLGPQHF. Here the CDR3 DNA reads TGTGCCAGCAGAGGACAGGGGCTTGGGCCCCAGCATTTT.

This clonotype was seen repeatedly, ten times or more. The gene calls are TRBV15 and TRBJ2-3; D is uncertain. The CDR3 is 11 residues long. The V gene's germline CDR1 is LNHNV and CDR2 YYDKDF (reference sequence). V was clipped by 1 base and J by 5 bases, with 1 base between them. The CDR3 sequence is CATSRGDTQYF. The CDR3 nucleotides are TGTGCCACCAGCAGAGGAGATACGCAGTATTTT. Complete variable domain (other parts from reference TRBV15 and TRBJ2-3): DAMVIQNPRYQVTQFGKPVTLSCSQTLNHNVMYWYQQKSSQAPKLLFHYYDKDFNNEADTPDNFQSRRPNTSFCFLDIRSPGLGDTAMYLCATSRGDTQYFGPGTRLTVL.

This clonotype showed up many times. The V call is TRBV7-8, the J call TRBJ1-1; D perhaps matches TRBD1 (5 bases). The V gene's germline CDR1 is SGHVS and CDR2 FQNEAQ. V lost 2 bases and J 7 bases, leaving 14 bases between the germline ends. This CDR3 has 14 amino acids. The DNA for the CDR3 is TGTGCCAGCAGCTTACGCCGATTGGGGGGTGAAGCTTTCTTT. Amino acids: CASSLRRLGGEAFF.

The rearrangement links TRBV9 to TRBJ2-5, with 10 bases aligning to TRBD2. CDR3 length: 16 amino acids. CDR1 and CDR2 (germline): SGDLS, YYNGEE. V lost 4 bases, J lost 5 bases, and 11 bases stayed unmatched. The CDR3 spells CASSPGAGGGGETQYF. CDR3 in DNA: TGTGCCAGCAGCCCAGGAGCGGGAGGGGGGGGGGAGACCCAGTACTTC. Full variable domain (outside the CDR3, taken from reference TRBV9 and TRBJ2-5): DSGVTQTPKHLITATGQRVTLRCSPRSGDLSVYWYQQSLDQGLQFLIQYYNGEERAKGNILERFSAQQFPDLHSELNLSSLELGDSALYFCASSPGAGGGGETQYFGPGTRLLVL.

This clonotype was recorded many times. V usage is TRBV5-4 and J usage is TRBJ2-3; D not resolved. V was shortened by 3 bases and J by 2 bases, with 7 bases between the two germline ends. The length of the CDR3 is 13 residues. CDR1 is SGHNT and CDR2 is YYREEE in the germline V gene (reference sequence). CDR3 sequence reads: CASSYDITDTQYF. CDR3 coding DNA: TGTGCCAGCAGCTATGACATCACAGATACGCAGTATTTT.

This chain joins TRBV7-2 and TRBJ2-1; D possibly corresponds to TRBD2 (5 bases). The V and J ends lost 3 bases and 6 bases respectively, with 12 bases between them. Germline values: CDR1 SGHTA, CDR2 FQGNSA. The CDR3 spans 14 residues. CDR3 nucleotide sequence: TGTGCCAGCAGCTTCGGGAATCGCGGCAATGAGCAGTTCTTC. Its translation is CASSFGNRGNEQFF.

This clonotype was seen ten or more times. This chain joins TRBV28 and TRBJ1-2; the D gene is possibly TRBD1 (6 bases). The V end lost 2 bases, the J end lost 4 bases, and 14 bases lay between the germline ends. The length of the CDR3 is 15 residues. In germline, CDR1 is MDHEN, CDR2 SYDVKM. This CDR3 reads CASSLEGTPFYGYTF. CDR3 DNA sequence: TGTGCCAGCAGTTTAGAGGGGACACCCTTCTATGGCTACACCTTC.

This clonotype has just a few counts. The rearrangement joins TRBV10-2 to TRBJ2-4; D unresolved. This CDR3 contains 16 residues. CDR1 WSHSY and CDR2 SAAADI come from the germline V gene. Deletions cut 6 bases from V and 1 base from J, with 16 bases between. DNA of the CDR3: TGCGCCAGCAGAGGGTTCGGGCAAGGGGCCAAAAACATTCAGTACTTC. Translated: CASRGFGQGAKNIQYF.

The rearrangement links TRBV28 to TRBJ1-2; no definite D call. CDR1 and CDR2 from the germline V gene are MDHEN and SYDVKM. This CDR3 has 12 amino acids. The V and J ends lost 2 bases and 14 bases respectively, with 15 bases between them. For the CDR3, the DNA is TGTGCCAGCAGTTTAACTAGCGGGAGGGAAACCTTC. As protein: CASSLTSGRETF.

This clonotype showed up many times. The chain carries TRBV11-2 and TRBJ2-7; D tentatively fits TRBD1 or TRBD2 (5 bases each). Per germline, CDR1 SGHAT and CDR2 FQNNGV. The CDR3 is 16 amino acids. Between the trimmed V and J ends, which lost 3 bases and 0 bases, there was a span of 15 bases. The CDR3, as DNA: TGTGCCAGCAGCTTTCATTTTGGGACCGTCTCCTACGAGCAGTACTTC. Amino acid sequence: CASSFHFGTVSYEQYF.

The chain couples TRBV19 to TRBJ1-1, with D possibly matching TRBD1 (5 bases). Germline CDR1 and CDR2: LNHDA and SQIVND (reference sequence). The CDR3 is 12 amino acids. V lost 4 bases to trimming and J lost 10 bases, with 13 bases between them. CDR3 amino acids: CASSTAGFRAFF. Written as DNA, the CDR3 is TGTGCCAGTAGTACAGCAGGGTTTCGAGCTTTCTTT.

The CDR3 DNA sequence: TGTGCCAGCAGTTTGCGGTCAGGGTTCACCTCAAAAGAGACCCAGTACTTC. This gives the protein CASSLRSGFTSKETQYF. The chain uses TRBV28 and TRBJ2-5, with D possibly TRBD1 on 5 matching bases. The CDR3 length is 17 residues. V was trimmed by 3 bases and J by 3 bases, leaving 20 bases between them. Germline-derived CDR1 and CDR2 are MDHEN and SYDVKM.

Concerning this clonotype: Mismatch with germline at one junction end may stem from a read error. The chain couples TRBV9 to TRBJ2-2; 7 positions match TRBD2. The CDR3 has 16 amino acids. CDR1 is SGDLS, CDR2 YYNGEE, per germline. CDR3 amino acids: CASSVVGGSSPGGLFF. CDR3 DNA sequence: TGTGCCAGCAGCGTAGTTGGCGGGAGTTCCCCCGGGGGGCTGTTTTTT.

This clonotype has a handful of counts. The chain employs TRBV5-1 and TRBJ1-5; 7 nucleotides line up with TRBD1. The CDR3 length is 15 residues. Germline V gene sequence: CDR1 SGHRS, CDR2 YFSETQ. Germline trimming cut 0 bases from V and 3 bases from J; bases unmatched to any gene: 3. The CDR3, as DNA: TGCGCCAGCAGCTTGGAGGGACAGATCAATCAGCCCCAGCATTTT. This encodes CASSLEGQINQPQHF.

This clonotype was counted a few times. It may be a read error: a sequence one base away is much more abundant. This chain links TRBV3-1 with TRBJ1-1, with a tentative D call TRBD1 (6 bases). The CDR3 spans 12 residues. The V gene's germline CDR1 is LGHDT and CDR2 YNNKEL (reference sequence). CDR3 bases: TGTGCCGGCAGAATTGGACAGCTTGAAGCTTTCTTT. This sequence encodes CAGRIGQLEAFF. Variable domain in full (rest from reference TRBV3-1 and TRBJ1-1): DTAVSQTPKYLVTQMGNDKSIKCEQNLGHDTMYWYKQDSKKFLKIMFSYNNKELIINETVPNRFSPKSPDKAHLNLHINSLELGDSAVYFCAGRIGQLEAFFGQGTRLTVV.

This clonotype was seen repeatedly, ten times or more. The gene calls are TRBV15 and TRBJ1-1; D possibly corresponds to TRBD1 (6 bases). V lost 0 bases, J lost 8 bases, and 13 bases lay in between. Looked up from germline, CDR1 is LNHNV and CDR2 is YYDKDF (reference sequence). The length of the CDR3 is 14 residues. CDR3 nucleotides: TGTGCCACCAGCAGAGATACCGGGACATTGGAAGCTTTCTTT. Its translation is CATSRDTGTLEAFF. The whole variable domain, remainder taken from reference TRBV15 and TRBJ1-1, is DAMVIQNPRYQVTQFGKPVTLSCSQTLNHNVMYWYQQKSSQAPKLLFHYYDKDFNNEADTPDNFQSRRPNTSFCFLDIRSPGLGDTAMYLCATSRDTGTLEAFFGQGTRLTVV.

The chain employs TRBV2 and TRBJ2-1, with 7 positions matching TRBD2. This CDR3 has 13 residues. J lost 4 bases, V lost 7 bases, and 4 bases had no gene match. Per the germline V gene, CDR1 is SNHLY and CDR2 is FYNNEI. CDR3 in DNA: TGTGCCAGCACCAGCGGGGAGTACAATGAGCAGTTCTTC. The encoded protein is CASTSGEYNEQFF.

This clonotype was seen a handful of times. V and J are TRBV25-1 and TRBJ2-7; TRBD1 is a possible D gene (5 bases). The CDR3 runs to 14 residues. V was cut by 4 bases and J by 4 bases, with 14 bases left in between. In germline, CDR1 is MGHDK, CDR2 SYGVNS. CDR3 nucleotide sequence: TGTGCCAGCAGTGGTGACAGCCTTTTTTACGAGCAGTACTTC. It encodes CASSGDSLFYEQYF.

The chain links TRBV2 to TRBJ2-1; D is undetermined. Deletions cut 5 bases from V and 4 bases from J, with 12 bases between. Looked up from germline, CDR1 is SNHLY and CDR2 is FYNNEI. This CDR3 is built from 14 residues. The CDR3 DNA follows: TGTGCCAGCAGTAGTAGCCCTCTTTACAATGAGCAGTTCTTC. This codes for CASSSSPLYNEQFF.

This clonotype was recorded a few times. The J gene is TRBJ1-2, the V gene TRBV25-1; D uncertain. From germline, CDR1 is MGHDK and CDR2 SYGVNS. Trimming removed 3 bases at V and 8 bases at J, with 16 bases between. This CDR3 region has 14 residues. The CDR3 loop is CASSELDWGRGYTF. The CDR3, as DNA: TGTGCCAGCAGTGAGCTCGACTGGGGTAGGGGCTACACCTTC.

Remarks on this clonotype: Sequence at one end of the junction differs from germline and may be a read error. The V and J genes are TRBV7-7 and TRBJ1-3; D unresolved. CDR3 size: 13 residues. The germline gives CDR1 SSHAT, CDR2 FNYEAQ (reference sequence). This CDR3 is CASSLRIGNTIYF. CDR3 DNA sequence: TGTGCTAGCAGCCTTCGTATCGGAAACACCATATATTTT.

Ten or more counts support this clonotype. This sequence joins TRBV11-2 and TRBJ2-1, with TRBD2 as a possible D gene (6 bases). The V end lost 1 base, the J end lost 7 bases, and 17 bases lay between the germline ends. The length of the CDR3 is 16 residues. CDR1 is SGHAT and CDR2 is FQNNGV in the germline V gene. CDR3 DNA: TGTGCCAGCAGCTTAGCCCCATTCGGGGGACCGAATGAGCAGTTCTTC. Its translation: CASSLAPFGGPNEQFF.

The chain couples TRBV6-6 to TRBJ2-1; 7 bases match TRBD2. Germline-derived CDR1 and CDR2 are MNHNY and SVGAGI (reference sequence). The J segment lost 6 bases and the V segment lost 0 bases, leaving 11 bases of the junction unmatched. The CDR3 totals 17 residues. The CDR3 loop is CASSYSGGRGLRNEQFF. The CDR3 DNA is TGTGCCAGCAGTTACTCGGGCGGGAGAGGGTTACGCAATGAGCAGTTCTTC.

As to this clonotype: A much larger clone lies one base from this, so it may be a read error. J is TRBJ2-7 and V is TRBV10-1; D possibly corresponds to TRBD2 (6 bases). V lost 6 bases to trimming and J lost 2 bases, with 14 bases between them. The CDR3 has 14 residues. The V gene's germline CDR1 is WNHNN and CDR2 SYGVQD (reference sequence). The CDR3 DNA is TGCGCCAGCAGGGCGGGGAGGAGGGCCTACGAGCAGTACTTC. It specifies CASRAGRRAYEQYF.